Each of the 16 T cell receptor beta chains below was sequenced from the same sample in a study of blood T cell repertoires in COVID-19. The repertoire was sequenced with immunoSEQ multiplex PCR; TCRdb's copy has only in-frame clones and lacks some. The sample contains some 200,000 clones, more than 80% of which appear only once. Sequencing was carried out using peripheral blood. Source of these receptors: a woman older than 75 with COVID-19, enrolled during active disease.

The genes are TRBV28 and TRBJ1-6; the D gene is possibly TRBD1 (6 bases). Trimming took off 4 bases at V and 8 bases at J, with 12 bases between the two ends. This CDR3 spans 14 amino acids. Germline CDR1 and CDR2: MDHEN and SYDVKM. CDR3 loop: CASSWGPGYSPLHF. CDR3 nucleotides: TGTGCCAGCAGTTGGGGGCCGGGGTATTCACCCCTCCACTTT.

The gene calls are TRBV7-8 and TRBJ1-6; tentative D call: TRBD1 (6 bases). CDR1 and CDR2 (germline): SGHVS, FQNEAQ. This CDR3 has 14 residues. V was shortened by 5 bases and J by 10 bases, with 15 bases between the two germline ends. CDR3 protein: CASSPNRERSPLHF. CDR3 nucleotides: TGTGCCAGCAGCCCGAACAGGGAGCGGTCACCCCTCCACTTT.

The chain recombines TRBV28 with TRBJ2-4, with D maybe TRBD1 (6 bases). Trimming took 3 bases from V and 0 from J, leaving 12 bases between them. CDR1 is MDHEN and CDR2 is SYDVKM in the germline V gene. The CDR3 runs to 16 residues. CDR3 in amino acids: CASSFGGQLAKNIQYF. CDR3 in DNA: TGTGCCAGCAGTTTTGGGGGCCAACTAGCCAAAAACATTCAGTACTTC.

J is TRBJ2-2 and V is TRBV6-6; the match to TRBD1 covers 7 bases. Germline trimming cut 5 bases from V and 5 bases from J; bases unmatched to any gene: 8. CDR3 length equals 15 residues. From germline, CDR1 is MNHNY and CDR2 SVGAGI (reference sequence). The CDR3 reads CASSQNRGWTGELFF. The CDR3 coding sequence is TGTGCCAGCAGTCAAAACAGGGGATGGACCGGGGAGCTGTTTTTT.

The V and J genes are TRBV20-1 and TRBJ1-5; D remains unclear. Trimming pared 3 bases from V and 2 bases from J, leaving 5 bases between. Germline V gene lookup returns CDR1 DFQATT and CDR2 SNEGSKA (reference sequence). The CDR3 totals 12 residues. The CDR3 sequence: CSASTGNQPQHF. In nucleotides, the CDR3 is TGCAGTGCTAGTACAGGCAATCAGCCCCAGCATTTT.

The DNA of the CDR3 is TGCGCCAGCAGCTTTGATACAGGGGGGCAGACCCAGTACTTC. Encoded protein: CASSFDTGGQTQYF. J is TRBJ2-5 and V is TRBV5-1, with 8 bases aligning to TRBD1. With 2 bases clipped from V and 6 bases from J, the junction kept 6 bases outside the gene matches. This CDR3 has 14 amino acids. Germline CDR1 is SGHRS and CDR2 is YFSETQ.

This clone was detected only a few times. The chain couples TRBV13 to TRBJ1-6, with D perhaps matching TRBD1 (5 bases). The CDR3 spans 15 residues. The germline gives CDR1 PRHDT, CDR2 FYEKMQ (reference sequence). Deletions cut 5 bases from V and 12 bases from J, with 20 bases between. The CDR3 sequence is CASSQLSGRGGPLHF. The DNA of the CDR3 is TGTGCCAGCAGCCAACTTTCCGGACGGGGGGGACCCCTCCACTTT.

The J gene is TRBJ1-1, the V gene TRBV7-3; no firm D call. The V end lost 6 bases, the J end lost 7 bases, and 15 bases lay between the germline ends. The CDR3 is 13 residues long. CDR1 and CDR2 (germline): SGHTA, FQGTGA. The CDR3 nucleotides read TGTGCCAGCAGTCCAAACAGTGGCCTTGAAGCTTTCTTT. As protein: CASSPNSGLEAFF.

Only one count was recorded for this clone. J is TRBJ2-3 and V is TRBV24-1, with TRBD1 as a possible D gene (6 bases). V lost 4 bases, J lost 6 bases, and 19 bases lay in between. This CDR3 is built from 16 residues. CDR1 and CDR2 from the germline V gene are KGHDR and SFDVKD. The CDR3 loop is CATSDPTGQTGDTQYF. As DNA, the CDR3 is TGTGCCACCAGTGACCCGACAGGCCAAACGGGGGATACGCAGTATTTT.

By share, this clone ranks as medium-sized. V is TRBV5-1 and J is TRBJ2-3, with TRBD2 matching 8 bases. Germline trimming cut 0 bases from V and 0 bases from J; bases unmatched to any gene: 3. Germline V gene sequence: CDR1 SGHRS, CDR2 YFSETQ. The CDR3 has 16 residues. CDR3 bases: TGCGCCAGCAGCTTGGCGACTAGCGTAAGCACAGATACGCAGTATTTT. It specifies CASSLATSVSTDTQYF.

V is TRBV6-5 and J is TRBJ2-3, with 7 bases fitting TRBD2. CDR1 and CDR2 (germline): MNHEY, SVGAGI. The V gene end was trimmed by 4 bases and the J gene end by 8 bases; junction bases not matched to a gene: 15. The CDR3 has 16 amino acids. As DNA, the CDR3 is TGTGCCAGCAGTTCCTATGGGGGGGGGAGTCAAGCTACGCAGTATTTT. Amino acids: CASSSYGGGSQATQYF.

V and J are TRBV19 and TRBJ2-1, with 13 bases lining up with TRBD2. Trimming removed 6 bases from V and 2 bases from J; junction bases left unmatched: 7. Germline lookup yields CDR1 LNHDA and CDR2 SQIVND (reference sequence). The CDR3 is 17 amino acids. In DNA form, the CDR3 reads TGTGCCAGTAGCCCCCGGACTAGCGGGAGTCCCTACAATGAGCAGTTCTTC. Amino acid sequence: CASSPRTSGSPYNEQFF.

The chain combines TRBV7-8 with TRBJ2-7; possible D gene TRBD1, 5 bases. The CDR3 is 14 residues long. Trimming stripped 5 bases from V and 0 bases from J, with 11 bases between. Germline CDR1 is SGHVS and CDR2 is FQNEAQ. CDR3 in amino acids: CASSPRATSYEQYF. CDR3 sequence (DNA): TGTGCCAGCAGCCCCAGGGCGACCTCCTACGAGCAGTACTTC.

V is TRBV4-3 and J is TRBJ1-2, with 8 bases aligning to TRBD1. V lost 1 base and J lost 4; bases outside the gene matches: 8. This CDR3 comprises 16 residues. Germline CDR1 LGHNA, CDR2 YSLEER. CDR3 sequence: CASSQVRQGASYGYTF. CDR3 nucleotide sequence: TGCGCCAGCAGCCAAGTCAGGCAGGGGGCTAGCTATGGCTACACCTTC.

This rearrangement joins TRBV30 to TRBJ2-7; D perhaps matches TRBD2 (5 bases). Germline V gene data show CDR1 as GTSNPN and CDR2 as SVGIG (reference sequence). V shed 1 base and J shed 2 bases, with 15 bases lying between them. The CDR3 sequence is 15 residues long. The chain's CDR3 is CAWSASRTGPYEQYF. The CDR3 nucleotides are TGTGCCTGGAGTGCCTCCCGGACTGGCCCCTACGAGCAGTACTTC. The full variable domain, its missing parts supplied by reference TRBV30 and TRBJ2-7, is SQTIHQWPATLVQPVGSPLSLECTVEGTSNPNLYWYRQAAGRGLQLLFYSVGIGQISSEVPQNLSASRPQDRQFILSSKKLLLSDSGFYLCAWSASRTGPYEQYFGPGTRLTVT.

The genes are TRBV2 and TRBJ2-5; perhaps TRBD1 as D (5 bases). CDR3 length equals 14 residues. V shed 2 bases and J shed 0 bases, with 7 bases lying between them. From germline, CDR1 is SNHLY and CDR2 FYNNEI. CDR3 residues: CASSERQYQETQYF. The CDR3 nucleotides are TGTGCCAGCAGTGAAAGACAGTACCAAGAGACCCAGTACTTC.